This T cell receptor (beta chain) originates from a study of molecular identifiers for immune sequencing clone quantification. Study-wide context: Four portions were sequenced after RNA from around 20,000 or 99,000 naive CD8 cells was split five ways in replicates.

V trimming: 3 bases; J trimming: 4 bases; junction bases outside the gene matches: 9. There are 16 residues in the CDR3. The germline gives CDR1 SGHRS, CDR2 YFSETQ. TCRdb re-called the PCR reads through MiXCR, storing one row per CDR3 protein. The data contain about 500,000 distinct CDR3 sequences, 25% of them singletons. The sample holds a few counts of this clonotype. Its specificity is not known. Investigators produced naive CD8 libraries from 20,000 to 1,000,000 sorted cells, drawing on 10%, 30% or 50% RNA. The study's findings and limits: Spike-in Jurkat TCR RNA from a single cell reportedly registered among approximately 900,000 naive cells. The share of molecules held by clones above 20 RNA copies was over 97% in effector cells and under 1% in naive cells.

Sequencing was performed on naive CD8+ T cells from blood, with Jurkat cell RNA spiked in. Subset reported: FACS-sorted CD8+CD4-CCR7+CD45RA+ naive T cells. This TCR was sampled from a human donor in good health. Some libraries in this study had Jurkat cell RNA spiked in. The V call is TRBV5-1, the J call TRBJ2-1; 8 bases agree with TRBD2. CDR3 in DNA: TGCGCCAGCAGCTCCTTTTCGGGAGGGCAATACAATGAGCAGTTCTTC. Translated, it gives CASSSFSGGQYNEQFF.